This T cell receptor beta chain was captured by sequencing in a study of T-cell memory formation after mild COVID-19. Turning to the study itself: In these data, TCR clusters were largely donor specific.

The V gene's germline CDR1 is SGHRS and CDR2 YFSETQ. The CDR3 has 13 residues. The ends were cut back, 1 base at V and 2 bases at J, with 6 bases in the middle. This clonotype was recorded many times. Using its own MiXCR run on the 5' RACE reads, TCRdb lists one record per CDR3 protein. The sample has about 350,000 distinct CDR3 sequences, about 13% seen once. The sample comprised PBMCs or a T cell subset sorted from them (not recorded which). The TCR originated in a man aged 18-30 years who had mild COVID-19 (a few samples of this study predate the infection). Cell type and time point are not known. The rearrangement uses TRBV5-1 and TRBJ2-5, with D unclear. The CDR3 loop reads CASSLLSQETQYF. The CDR3 coding sequence is TGCGCCAGCAGCTTGTTATCTCAAGAGACCCAGTACTTC.